What follows are 11 T cell receptor beta chains derived from one specimen sequenced in a study of regulatory T cells in long-lasting Graves disease. Sample time point: newly diagnosed GD, antithyroid drugs for less than 3 months. PBMCs provided the RNA from which the TCR library was made. Arm-PCR of CDR3 regions and iRepertoire HTBI primers were the basis on which TCR beta libraries were built. One entry per CDR3 protein results from TCRdb running MiXCR on the multiplex PCR reads. Of around 450,000 distinct CDR3 sequences listed, under 20% are singletons. These data are also associated with another study on T cells in Graves' hyperthyroidism and ophthalmopathy.

The sequenced sample was peripheral blood mononuclear cells (PBMCs), obtained at new diagnosis, from a patient treated with antithyroid drugs. These receptors were obtained from a man aged 35 to 55 with Graves disease.

This clonotype has at least ten counts. This chain links TRBV11-3 with TRBJ2-7; 7 bases align to TRBD2. Germline CDR1 reads SGHNT; CDR2 reads YENEEA. With V trimmed by 5 bases and J by 1 base, 5 bases remained unmatched. The CDR3 length is 14 residues. The CDR3 bases are TGTGCCAGCAGCCAGGGCGGGGGATCCTACGAGCAGTACTTC. It codes for CASSQGGGSYEQYF.

Concerning this clonotype: This may come from a read error, since a much larger clone is one base off. The chain employs TRBV7-2 and TRBJ1-2, with D uncertain. The V gene's germline CDR1 is SGHTA and CDR2 FQGNSA. The length of the CDR3 is 14 residues. This chain's CDR3 is CASSFQTPSYGCTF. DNA for the CDR3: TGTGCCAGCAGCTTTCAGACACCTTCCTATGGCTGCACCTTC.

The chain employs TRBV2 and TRBJ2-2; unclear D gene. Germline V CDR1 and CDR2: SNHLY, FYNNEI. This CDR3 is 16 amino acids long. Trimming left V 8 bases short and J 5 bases short, with 21 bases between. CDR3 sequence reads: CASGFGFNLRTGELFF. CDR3 nucleotides: TGTGCCAGCGGGTTCGGGTTCAACCTAAGGACCGGGGAGCTGTTTTTT.

This clonotype was detected ten times or more. The rearrangement links TRBV28 to TRBJ1-5; TRBD1 agrees at 8 bases. Germline V gene lookup returns CDR1 MDHEN and CDR2 SYDVKM. This CDR3 region has 14 residues. V was clipped by 4 bases and J by 7 bases; unmatched bases: 6. As DNA, the CDR3 is TGTGCCAGCAGTTACGAACAGGGGGGGCAGCCCCAGCATTTT. It encodes CASSYEQGGQPQHF.

The rearrangement uses TRBV7-2 and TRBJ2-1; D unresolved. The CDR3 is made up of 13 amino acids. V lost 5 bases, J lost 3 bases, and 8 bases lay in between. Germline V gene lookup returns CDR1 SGHTA and CDR2 FQGNSA. CDR3 protein: CASSPQRYNEQFF. The CDR3 coding sequence is TGTGCCAGCAGCCCCCAGCGCTACAATGAGCAGTTCTTC. Variable domain in full (rest from reference TRBV7-2 and TRBJ2-1): GAGVSQSPSNKVTEKGKDVELRCDPISGHTALYWYRQSLGQGLEFLIYFQGNSAPDKSGLPSDRFSAERTGGSVSTLTIQRTQQEDSAVYLCASSPQRYNEQFFGPGTRLTVL.

Remarks on this clonotype: A much larger clone differs by one base, so this may be a read error. V and J are TRBV18 and TRBJ1-5; no clear D. CDR1 is KGHSH and CDR2 is LQKENI in the germline V gene. This CDR3 is 14 amino acids long. The CDR3 here is CASSPTEVNRPQHF. The CDR3 DNA reads TGTGCCAGCTCACCAACGGAAGTAAATCGGCCCCAGCATTTT.

This clonotype was detected ten times or more. CDR3 region: CASRLPGGGGTEAFF. The CDR3 nucleotides are TGTGCCAGCAGACTACCGGGCGGGGGAGGTACTGAAGCTTTCTTT. The J gene is TRBJ1-1, the V gene TRBV28; tentatively, D is TRBD1 (5 bases). The V and J ends lost 6 bases and 5 bases respectively, with 19 bases between them. In germline, CDR1 is MDHEN, CDR2 SYDVKM. The CDR3 loop spans 15 amino acids.

This clonotype was counted many times. This chain uses TRBV5-1 with TRBJ2-5; no firm D call. Per germline, CDR1 SGHRS and CDR2 YFSETQ. This CDR3 has 14 amino acids. The V gene lost 1 base and the J gene lost 1 base, with 8 bases spanning the gap. CDR3 coding DNA: TGCGCCAGCAGCTTGTTCCTTGTCCAAGAGACCCAGTACTTC. Protein sequence: CASSLFLVQETQYF.

The chain links TRBV9 to TRBJ2-7; D ambiguous. CDR3 length: 15 amino acids. Trimming removed 2 bases at V and 7 bases at J, with 19 bases between. Germline V gene sequence: CDR1 SGDLS, CDR2 YYNGEE. The chain's CDR3 is CASSVRPAIKEEQYF. The CDR3 DNA reads TGTGCCAGCAGCGTCCGCCCCGCAATTAAGGAGGAGCAGTACTTC. The full variable domain, with the rest looked up from reference TRBV9 and TRBJ2-7, is DSGVTQTPKHLITATGQRVTLRCSPRSGDLSVYWYQQSLDQGLQFLIQYYNGEERAKGNILERFSAQQFPDLHSELNLSSLELGDSALYFCASSVRPAIKEEQYFGPGTRLTVT.

The table lists this clonotype with many counts. The chain combines TRBV7-9 with TRBJ2-6; D call uncertain. V was trimmed by 4 bases and J by 0 bases, leaving 7 bases between them. The CDR3 spans 15 residues. The V gene's germline CDR1 is SEHNR and CDR2 FQNEAQ (reference sequence). For the CDR3, the DNA is TGTGCCAGCAGCTACCACCGCTCTGGGGCCAACGTCCTGACTTTC. It encodes CASSYHRSGANVLTF.

This chain joins TRBV19 and TRBJ2-1; possible D gene TRBD1, 7 bases. V lost 5 bases to trimming and J lost 10 bases, with 21 bases between them. This CDR3 is built from 15 residues. From germline, CDR1 is LNHDA and CDR2 SQIVND (reference sequence). The CDR3 protein is CASSLLPGLRGEQFF. The CDR3 bases are TGTGCCAGTAGTCTGTTACCGGGACTCAGGGGGGAGCAGTTCTTC.